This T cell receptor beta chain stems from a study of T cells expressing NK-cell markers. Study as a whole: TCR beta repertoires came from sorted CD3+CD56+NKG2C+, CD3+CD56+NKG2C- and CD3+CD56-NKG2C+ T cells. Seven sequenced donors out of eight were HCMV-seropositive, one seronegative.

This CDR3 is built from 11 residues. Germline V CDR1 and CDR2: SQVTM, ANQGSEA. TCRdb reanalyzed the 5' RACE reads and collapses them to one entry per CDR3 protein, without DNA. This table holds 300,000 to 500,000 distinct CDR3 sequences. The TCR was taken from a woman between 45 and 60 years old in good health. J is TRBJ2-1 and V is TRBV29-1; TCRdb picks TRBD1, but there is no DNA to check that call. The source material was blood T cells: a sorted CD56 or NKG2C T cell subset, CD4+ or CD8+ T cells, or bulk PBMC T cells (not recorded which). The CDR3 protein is CSVVWGYEQFF.